The clone carrying this T cell receptor (beta chain) appeared a few times. This specimen belongs to a study of T-cell reconstitution after alpha-beta-depleted transplantation in children. The germline V gene has CDR1 LNHDA and CDR2 SQIVND (reference sequence). The CDR3 has 23 residues. J was trimmed by 3 bases and V by 0 bases; bases with no gene match: 26. Unique molecular identifiers were used in preparing the TCRbeta library. TCRdb reprocessed the PCR reads with MiXCR, giving one entry per CDR3 protein. Of a few hundred thousand distinct CDR3 sequences detected, about 9.3% appear once; the ten largest clones hold roughly 2.5%.

The V call is TRBV19, the J call TRBJ2-7; TRBD2 matches at 10 bases. This receptor was taken from a human donor who donated a stem cell graft to a child with acute lymphoblastic leukemia. The sequences come from PBMCs from the stem cell graft donor, collected from the stem cell graft. This chain's CDR3 is CASSIDNPATGVLAGGTLYEQYF. CDR3 DNA sequence: TGTGCCAGTAGTATAGACAACCCCGCTACCGGGGTATTAGCGGGAGGAACCCTCTACGAGCAGTACTTC.